This record looks at one TCR beta chain sequence and its context. The antigen remains undetermined. The data are from a study of immune evolution from preneoplasia to lung adenocarcinoma. Two lung cancer pathologists independently confirmed each histologic diagnosis. Here immunoSEQ multiplex PCR was the method, and the copy in TCRdb shows in-frame clones only, minus some. The sample yields roughly 10,000 clones, roughly 90% seen once. V was clipped by 6 bases and J by 7 bases, with 20 bases between them. CDR3 size: 15 residues. Germline-derived CDR1 and CDR2 are MDHEN and SYDVKM. Broader study findings: Later-stage lesions appeared to have more T cells, more diversity, less clonality.

Sequenced sample: FFPE invasive lung adenocarcinoma tissue. The chain has TRBV28 and TRBJ2-3; TRBD2 is a possible D gene (6 bases). The clonotype comes from a person between 65 and 80 years old with invasive lung adenocarcinoma. The CDR3: CASSPLRGLTNTQYF. Written as DNA, the CDR3 is TGTGCCAGCAGCCCCCTACGGGGGTTGACGAATACGCAGTATTTT.